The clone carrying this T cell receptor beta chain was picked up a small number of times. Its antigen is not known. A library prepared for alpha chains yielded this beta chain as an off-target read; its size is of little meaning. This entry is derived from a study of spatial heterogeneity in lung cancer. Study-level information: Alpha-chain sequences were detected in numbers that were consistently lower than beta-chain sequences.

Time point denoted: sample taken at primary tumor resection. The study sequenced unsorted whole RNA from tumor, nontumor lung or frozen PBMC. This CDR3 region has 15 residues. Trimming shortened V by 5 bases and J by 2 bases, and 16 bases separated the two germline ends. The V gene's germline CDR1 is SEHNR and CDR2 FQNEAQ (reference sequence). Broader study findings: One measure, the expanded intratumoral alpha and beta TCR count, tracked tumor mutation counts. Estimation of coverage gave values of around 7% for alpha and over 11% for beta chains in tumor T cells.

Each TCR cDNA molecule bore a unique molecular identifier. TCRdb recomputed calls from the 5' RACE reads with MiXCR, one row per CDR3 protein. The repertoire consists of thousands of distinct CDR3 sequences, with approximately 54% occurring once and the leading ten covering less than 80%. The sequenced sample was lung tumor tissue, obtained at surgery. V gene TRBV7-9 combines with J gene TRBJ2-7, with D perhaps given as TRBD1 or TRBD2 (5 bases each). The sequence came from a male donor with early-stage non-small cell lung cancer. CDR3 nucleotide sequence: TGTGCCAGCAGCGTTGAGAGGGGTTCCCCCTACGAGCAGTACTTC. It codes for CASSVERGSPYEQYF.